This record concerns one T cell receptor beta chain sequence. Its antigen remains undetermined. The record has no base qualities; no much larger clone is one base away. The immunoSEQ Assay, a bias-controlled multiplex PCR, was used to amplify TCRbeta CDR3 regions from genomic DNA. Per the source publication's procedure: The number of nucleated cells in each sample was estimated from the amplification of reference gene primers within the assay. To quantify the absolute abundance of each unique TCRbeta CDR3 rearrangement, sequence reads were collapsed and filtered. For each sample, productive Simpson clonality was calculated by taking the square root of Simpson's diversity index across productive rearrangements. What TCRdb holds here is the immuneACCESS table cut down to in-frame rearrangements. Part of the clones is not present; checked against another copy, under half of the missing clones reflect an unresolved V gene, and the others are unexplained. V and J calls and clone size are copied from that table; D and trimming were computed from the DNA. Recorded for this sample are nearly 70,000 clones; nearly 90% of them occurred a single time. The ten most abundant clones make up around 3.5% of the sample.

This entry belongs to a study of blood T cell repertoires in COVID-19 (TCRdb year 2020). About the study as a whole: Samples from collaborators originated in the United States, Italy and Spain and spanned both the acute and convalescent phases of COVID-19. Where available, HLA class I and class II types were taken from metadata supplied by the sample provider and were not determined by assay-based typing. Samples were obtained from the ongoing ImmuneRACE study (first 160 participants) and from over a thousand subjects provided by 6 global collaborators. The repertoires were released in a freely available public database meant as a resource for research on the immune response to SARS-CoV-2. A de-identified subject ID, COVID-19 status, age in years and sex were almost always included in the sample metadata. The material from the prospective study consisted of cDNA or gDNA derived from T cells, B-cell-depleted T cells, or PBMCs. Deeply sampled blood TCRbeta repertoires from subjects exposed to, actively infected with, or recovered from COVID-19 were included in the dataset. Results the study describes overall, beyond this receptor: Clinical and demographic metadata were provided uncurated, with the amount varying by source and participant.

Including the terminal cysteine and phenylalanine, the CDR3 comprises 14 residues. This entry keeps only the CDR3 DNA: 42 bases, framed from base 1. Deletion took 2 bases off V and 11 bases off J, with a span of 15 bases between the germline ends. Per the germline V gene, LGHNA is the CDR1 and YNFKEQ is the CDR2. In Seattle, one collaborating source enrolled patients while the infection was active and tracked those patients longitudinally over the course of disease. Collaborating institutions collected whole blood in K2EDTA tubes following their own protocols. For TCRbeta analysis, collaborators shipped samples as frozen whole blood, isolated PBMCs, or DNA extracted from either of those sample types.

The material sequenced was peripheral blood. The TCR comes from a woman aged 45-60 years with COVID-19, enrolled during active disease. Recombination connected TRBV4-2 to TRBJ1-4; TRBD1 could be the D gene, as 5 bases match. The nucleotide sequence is TGTGCCAGCAGCCAACGGGACCCTCGGGAGAAACTGTTTTTT. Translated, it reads CASSQRDPREKLFF.